The source of this T cell receptor beta chain is a study of cytomegalovirus exposure and HLA in healthy donors (dated by TCRdb to about 2017). As for the study more broadly: An earlier analysis of roughly 630 of the donors reported 250 to 350 Gb of sequence data and about 100 million unique TCR beta sequences from 150 million to 200 million T cells. Approximately 300 gigabases of sequencing data and 70 million to 95 million unique TCR sequences made up an early release that covered roughly 670 HLA-typed donors. Of the 300 to 500 genotyped donors, roughly 76% were placed in the genetic ancestry cluster associated with self-reported Caucasian donors. The aim of the study was to test whether cataloging public T cell receptors could identify signatures of past pathogen exposure. The T cell repertoires of around 670 subjects were profiled by immunosequencing and related to cytomegalovirus serostatus. Along with the approximately 600-subject first cohort, a separate validation cohort of over a hundred different subjects was used. High-throughput TCR immunosequencing, statistical association of individual TCRs with disease status, and machine learning were combined to predict cytomegalovirus infection status. In a later analysis, previously published TCR beta repertoires from 670 or so donors were re-analyzed and high-resolution HLA genotyping was added so that TCR occurrence patterns could be studied. Rather than drawing on any new phenotypic data, the later analysis identified candidate immune exposures from TCR beta sequences and the way those sequences occurred across donors. In an earlier analysis of 550 to 700 of the donors, high-throughput TCR beta sequencing was used to judge whether each TCR beta V gene segment behaved as functional or pseudogenic. Donor age, sex, ethnicity and CMV serostatus were compiled together with the repertoire data. A later genetic analysis took genome-wide SNP genotypes for about 55% of the roughly 700 donors and used that subset as a discovery cohort. All discovery cohort repertoires had been generated using a single sequencing platform. Class I and class II HLA loci were covered by the typing at four-digit resolution. The number of donors typed differed by locus, with about 629-640 for A, B, C, DRB1 and DQB1, more than 500 for DQA1, 600 to 610 for DPA1, and some 440 for DPB1. Four to six DR-DQ haplotypes were handled as single units for association and clustering, since linkage in the cohort was strong. Among 350 to 400 genotyped donors of the cohort, an average of 235,054 unique TCR beta nucleotide sequences were sequenced per donor, roughly a sixth of them non-productive. Broad study findings and their caveats: In a later analysis, some 18,000 TCR beta sequences were associated with specific HLA alleles at a false discovery rate of 0.05. According to a later analysis, most CMV-associated TCR beta chains appeared to be HLA-restricted, and the HLA associations seemed to be driven largely by CMV exposure. Because counts were too low, seventeen rarely observed V segments, including chromosome 9 orphons, were excluded from the earlier analysis of around 640 of the donors. Because HLA typing was missing for some donors at each locus, association tests included only the typed subset. In the study, around 150 TCR beta chains were listed as associated with cytomegalovirus. CMV serostatus was the only immune exposure information available for the cohort. A later genetic analysis associated a missense DCLRE1C variant with V-gene and J-gene trimming of TCR beta chains, and an independent cohort replicated the association. This cohort had only TCR beta chains sequenced, and the lack of alpha or paired-chain data limited which features could be detected. A further reported finding was that TCR beta sequences accurately predicted the HLA-A and HLA-B alleles for most subjects in the first cohort. An earlier analysis of around 540 of the donors showed that most TCR beta V segments appeared in productive rearrangements either about 87% or about 30% of the time, which broadly matched IMGT annotations. The classifier was reported to diagnose cytomegalovirus status with high specificity and sensitivity in both the original and validation cohorts. A later analysis reported that several top co-occurrence clusters appeared linked to parvovirus B19, influenza, CMV and Epstein-Barr virus. The sequencing pipeline was judged likely to have produced a cluster of highly shared sequence variants as a technical artifact. Correlated functional status among segregating V segments might be attributable to linkage disequilibrium, but an unknown experimental factor could not be ruled out. Compared with equally common non-associated chains, HLA-associated TCR beta chains in a later analysis were more clonally expanded and had lower generation probabilities. Compared with the roughly 700-donor mean, donors in an Asian-associated ancestry cluster had fewer N-insertions in productive TCRs, according to a later genetic analysis. Assigning TCR associations to individual alleles was difficult when HLA alleles, especially DR and DQ, strongly co-occurred. Presence/absence analyses assumed roughly uniform sequencing depth across donors, an assumption that may not hold. Most TCR sequences were seen in very few donors, while some public TCRs were found in many individuals. A later analysis found that TCR association rates varied across HLA loci, with DRB1 alleles showing the most associated TCRs and HLA-C alleles the fewest. Three of the identified cytomegalovirus-associated TCR beta chains were confirmed in vitro to be specific for cytomegalovirus antigens. It was suggested by the authors that the approach could potentially be generalized to other disease states and immunological phenotypes.

The method was the immunoSEQ multiplex PCR assay. For the multiplex PCR, a mixture combining 60 forward primers for TCR Vbeta segments and 13 reverse primers for TCR Jbeta segments was used. The CDR3 region of rearranged TCR beta genes was amplified from genomic DNA with a multiplex PCR assay. The Illumina HiSeq System was used to sequence the amplified TCR beta libraries as 87-base-pair reads. The paper's processing steps were these. A later analysis counted tens of millions of unique TCR beta chains across the 600 to 850 repertoires, and around 12 million of these chains were shared by at least two donors. A nearest-neighbor algorithm error-corrected the raw reads and collapsed the reads into unique sequences, merging closely related sequences to remove PCR and sequencing errors. To assign V, D and J gene segments, CDR3 sequences were aligned to IMGT reference sequences. Each retained sequence needed at least a six-nucleotide match to both a V gene segment and a J gene segment. A rearrangement was called productive if the CDR3 had no stop codons and remained in frame with V and J, and every other rearrangement was called non-productive. Following IMGT convention, CDR3 was defined as the stretch from the second conserved V-encoded cysteine up to the conserved J-encoded phenylalanine. The earlier analysis of a few hundred of the donors excluded sequences that lacked an unambiguous match to a single V gene segment. An earlier analysis of a few hundred of the donors classified V segments as functional when productive rearrangements were above 56.7% and as segregating when the standard deviation between donors was above 5%. To diagnose cytomegalovirus status from the catalog of TCR beta chain sequences, a statistical classification framework was built. A later analysis assigned V and J genes by comparing TCR nucleotide sequences with IMGT/GENE-DB human TR gene sequences. Using the TCRdist pipeline, a later analysis assigned CDR3 sequences along with most-parsimonious VDJ recombination scenarios. In a later analysis, every TCR beta chain was defined by the combination of its CDR3 amino acid sequence and its V-gene family, and reads without a unique V-gene family were dropped. To address suspected cross-contamination and a sequencing artifact, a later analysis removed a few hundred highly shared, low-generation-probability nucleotide sequences. For each public chain, a later analysis derived a clonal expansion index from normalized ranks of inferred template counts within each repertoire. In a later analysis, generation probabilities were computed with a VDJ recombination model fitted to out-of-frame rearrangements, and the resulting probabilities were checked against IGoR. In a later analysis, hypergeometric tests were used to score TCR-TCR, TCR-HLA and TCR-CMV co-occurrence, with a repertoire-size bias correction applied to TCR pairs. A later analysis estimated false discovery rates by permuting HLA or CMV assignments 20 times. In a later analysis, co-occurring TCRs were grouped using DBSCAN, and TCRdist sequence similarity was added for clustering within HLA-allele-positive subsets. For co-occurrence clustering, repertoires with fewer than 30,000 or more than 120,000 public chains were excluded, along with a handful of repertoires with anomalous nucleotide sharing. TCRdb limited this immuneACCESS table to in-frame rearrangements with V and J called. A share of clones is missing; checked studies link under half to unresolved V genes, and the rest is unexplained. V, J and clone size derive from that table, while D and trimming were established from the DNA sequence. The sample table contains 65,000 to 75,000 clones; only one count was recorded for 74% of them. 11% of the sample is in the top ten clones.

The cohort comprised hundreds of healthy bone marrow donors. Cohort members were all nominally healthy when sampled, although unrecorded immune exposures were likely present. The donor tested CMV seropositive and was one of the 289 seropositive cohort members. Every donor gave a peripheral blood sample, and the peripheral blood mononuclear cells from that sample were used for TCR beta sequencing. The Qiagen DNeasy Blood Extraction Kit was used to extract genomic DNA from the blood cell samples. To note about this clone: Its antigen is unknown. There are no base qualities to consult, and no much larger clone falls within one base.

The origin of this receptor is a woman aged 55-75 years in good health and CMV-seropositive. What was sequenced was PBMCs.

The CDR3 in this case is CASSWTEGGYTF. The sequenced DNA is TGTGCCAGTAGTTGGACAGAAGGGGGCTACACCTTC. The chain was built from TRBV19 and TRBJ1-2; the D gene is perhaps TRBD1, from 6 matching bases. At the junction V is shortened by 5 bases and J by 8 bases, with 12 bases in between. CDR1 and CDR2, per the germline V gene (reference sequence), are LNHDA and SQIVND. Including the terminal cysteine and phenylalanine, the CDR3 comprises 12 residues. Of all the DNA, just the CDR3 is kept, 36 bases in frame from base 1.